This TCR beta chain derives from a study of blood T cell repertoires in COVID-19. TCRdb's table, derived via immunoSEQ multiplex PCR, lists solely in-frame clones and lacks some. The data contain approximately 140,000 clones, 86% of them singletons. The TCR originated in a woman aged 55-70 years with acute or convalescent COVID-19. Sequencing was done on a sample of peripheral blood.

As DNA, the CDR3 is TGTGCCAGCAGTTTAAGGGGCCGGGGACAGACTAACTATGGCTACACCTTC. Encoded protein: CASSLRGRGQTNYGYTF. The chain carries TRBV28 and TRBJ1-2, with 7 bases identical to TRBD1. The CDR3 is 17 residues long. CDR1 and CDR2 (germline): MDHEN, SYDVKM. The junction had 9 bases not matched to a gene; V was cut back by 2 bases and J by 0 bases.